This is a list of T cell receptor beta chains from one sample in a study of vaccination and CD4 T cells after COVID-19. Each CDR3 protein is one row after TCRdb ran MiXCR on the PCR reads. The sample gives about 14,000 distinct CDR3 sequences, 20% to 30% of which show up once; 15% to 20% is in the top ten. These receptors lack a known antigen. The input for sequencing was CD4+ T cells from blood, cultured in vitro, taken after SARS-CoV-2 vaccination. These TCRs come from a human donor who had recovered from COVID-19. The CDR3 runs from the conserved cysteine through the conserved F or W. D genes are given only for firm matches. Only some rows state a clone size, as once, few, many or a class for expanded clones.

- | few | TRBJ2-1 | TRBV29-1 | TGCAGCGCCACCCTAAACAATGAGCAGTTCTTC | CSATLNNEQFF
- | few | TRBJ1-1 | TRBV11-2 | TGTGCCAGCAGCCCGGCTGGGGGGGTCACTGAAGCTTTCTTT | CASSPAGGVTEAFF
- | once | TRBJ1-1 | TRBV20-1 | TGCAGTGCTAGAGTCGCGGGCCAGTCTGAAGCTTTCTTT | CSARVAGQSEAFF
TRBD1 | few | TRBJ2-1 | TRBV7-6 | TGTGCCAGCAGCCCTAAGCCGGGACAGGGGTATGAGCAGTTCTTC | CASSPKPGQGYEQFF
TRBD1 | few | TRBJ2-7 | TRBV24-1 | TGTGCCACCAGTGCCCCAGGACAGGGGGCGACGTCCTACGAGCAGTACTTC | CATSAPGQGATSYEQYF
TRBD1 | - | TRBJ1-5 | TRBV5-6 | TGTGCCAGCAGCCCAAGACAGGGTAGCAATCAGCCCCAGCATTTT | CASSPRQGSNQPQHF
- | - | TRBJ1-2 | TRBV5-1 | TGCGCCAGCGGCGGTTCTGGGATGTTTAACTATGGCTACACCTTC | CASGGSGMFNYGYTF
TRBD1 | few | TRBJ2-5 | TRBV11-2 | TGTGCCAGCAGCTCGAGGGGGCGCCGGGAGACCCAGTACTTC | CASSSRGRRETQYF
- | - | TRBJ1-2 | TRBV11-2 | TGTGCCAGCAGCTTAGTCTACGTTCGCAGGGCCTATGGCTACACCTTC | CASSLVYVRRAYGYTF
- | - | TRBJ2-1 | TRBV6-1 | TGTGCCAGCAGTCCCCGATCTACCTACAATGAGCAGTTCTTC | CASSPRSTYNEQFF
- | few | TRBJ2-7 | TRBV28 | TGTGCCAGCAGTGTACCTCGGGACACCTACGAGCAGTACTTC | CASSVPRDTYEQYF
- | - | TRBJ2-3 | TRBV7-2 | TGTGCCAGCAGCTTAGCCGACAGAGATACGCAGTATTTT | CASSLADRDTQYF
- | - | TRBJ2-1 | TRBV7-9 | TGTGCCAGCAGCAAACTCCCAGGGAACTCCTACAATGGGCAGTTCTTC | CASSKLPGNSYNGQFF
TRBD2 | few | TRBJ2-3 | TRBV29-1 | TGCAGCGTCCTCGGGACTAGCGGGAGGGTCACAGATACGCAGTATTTT | CSVLGTSGRVTDTQYF
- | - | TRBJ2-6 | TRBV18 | TGTGCCAGCTCACCCCAGGTCCCCCGAAACTCTGGGGCCAACGTCCTGACTTTC | CASSPQVPRNSGANVLTF
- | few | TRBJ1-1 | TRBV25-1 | TGTGCCAGCAGTGAAGGGGCAAGAACTGAAGCTTTCTTT | CASSEGARTEAFF
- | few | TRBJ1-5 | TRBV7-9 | TGTGCCAGCAGCTTAACCGGGGCTGGTCAGCCCCAGCATTTT | CASSLTGAGQPQHF
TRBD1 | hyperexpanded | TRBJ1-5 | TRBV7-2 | TGTGCCAGCAGCCCCGGACAGGGCCCGAATCAGCCCCAGCATTTT | CASSPGQGPNQPQHF
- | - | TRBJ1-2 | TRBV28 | TGTGCCGGCAGTTCGCGGACTAATCCGGGTGGTAATTATGGCTACACCTTC | CAGSSRTNPGGNYGYTF
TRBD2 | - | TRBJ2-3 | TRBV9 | TGTGCCAGCAGCGGGACTAGCGGGTTCGGTACGCAGTATTTT | CASSGTSGFGTQYF
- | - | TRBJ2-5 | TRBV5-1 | TGCGCCAGCAGGGTCCGGGGACAAGAGACCCAGTACTTC | CASRVRGQETQYF
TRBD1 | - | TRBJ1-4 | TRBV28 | TGTGCCAGCACCCCGTTGAGGCAGGGGGATAAACTGTTTTTT | CASTPLRQGDKLFF
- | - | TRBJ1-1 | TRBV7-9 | TGTGCCAGCACCCGAGGACACGAAGCTTTCTTT | CASTRGHEAFF
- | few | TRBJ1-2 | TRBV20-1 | TGCATTGGGCCTGTTGTGAGCGAGGAACTCTATGGCTACACCTTC | CIGPVVSEELYGYTF
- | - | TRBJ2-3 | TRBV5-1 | TGCGCCAGCAGCTTGCGGAGACAGGGAGGGAGCACAGATACGCAGTATTTT | CASSLRRQGGSTDTQYF
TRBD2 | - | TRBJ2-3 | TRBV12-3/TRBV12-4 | TGTGCCAGCAGTCTCTCACTAGCGGGTAGCACAGATACGCAGTATTTT | CASSLSLAGSTDTQYF
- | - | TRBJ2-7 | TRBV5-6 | TGTGCCAGCAGCTTATCCGGGAAACACGCCGAGCAGTACTTC | CASSLSGKHAEQYF
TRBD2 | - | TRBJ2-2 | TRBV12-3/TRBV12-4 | TGTGCCAGCACCCCCGCCGGGACTAGCCTCACCGGGGAGCTGTTTTTT | CASTPAGTSLTGELFF
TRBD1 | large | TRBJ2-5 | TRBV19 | TGTGCCAGTAGCCCATCGACAGGGACCTACAAGACCCAGTACTTC | CASSPSTGTYKTQYF
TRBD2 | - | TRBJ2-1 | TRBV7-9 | TGTGCCAGCAGCTCCCGGCGGGGGAGGAATGAGCAGTTCTTC | CASSSRRGRNEQFF
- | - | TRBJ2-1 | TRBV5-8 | TGTGCCAGCAGCTTCAGCCGGAGCTCCTACAATGAGCAGTTCTTC | CASSFSRSSYNEQFF
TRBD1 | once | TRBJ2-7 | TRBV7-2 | TGTGCCAGCAGCCCTAGTGGGGCAGGGGGCGTAGAGCAGTACTTC | CASSPSGAGGVEQYF
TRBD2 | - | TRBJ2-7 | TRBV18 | TGTGCCAGCTCACCACCCGGACGGACGCTTTTACTAGCGGGAGGGCCGAACTTC | CASSPPGRTLLLAGGPNF
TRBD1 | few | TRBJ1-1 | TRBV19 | TGTGCCAGTAGCGCCAATCGGCGGGACAGGGGTAACACTGAAGCTTTCTTT | CASSANRRDRGNTEAFF
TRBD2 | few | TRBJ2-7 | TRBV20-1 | TGCAGTGCTGAACCTAGCGGGAGGTACGAGCAGTACTTC | CSAEPSGRYEQYF
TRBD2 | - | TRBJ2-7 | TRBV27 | TGTGCCAGCAGTTTTCGGCACCTAGACAGCGGGAGTATACTGTACGAGCAGTACTTC | CASSFRHLDSGSILYEQYF
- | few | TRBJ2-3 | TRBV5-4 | TGTGCCAGCAGCGCCCGGACAGCTACCTTAGGGGGCACAGATACGCAGTATTTT | CASSARTATLGGTDTQYF
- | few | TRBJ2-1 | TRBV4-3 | TGCGCCAGCAGCCGAACAGGGGAGGGGAGGGGTGAGCAGTTCTTC | CASSRTGEGRGEQFF
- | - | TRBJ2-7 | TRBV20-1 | TGCAGTGCTTCACAACCGGGACTTTCAGTTTTC | CSASQPGLSVF
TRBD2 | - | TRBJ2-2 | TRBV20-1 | TGCAGTGCTTATATAGCGGGAGGAGGCGGGGAGCTGTTTTTT | CSAYIAGGGGELFF
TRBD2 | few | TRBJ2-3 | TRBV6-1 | TGTGCCAGCAGACATAGCGGGAGTAGGAGCACAGATACGCAGTATTTT | CASRHSGSRSTDTQYF
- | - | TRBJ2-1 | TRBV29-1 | TGCAGCGTGCAGGGAAATGAGCAGTTCTTC | CSVQGNEQFF
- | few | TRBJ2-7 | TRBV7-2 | TGTGCCAGCAGCCTGTCGCGCGAGCAGTACTTC | CASSLSREQYF
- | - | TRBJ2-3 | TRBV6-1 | TGTGCCAGCAGTGAACTCCCCCTGGGAGATACGCAGTATTTT | CASSELPLGDTQYF
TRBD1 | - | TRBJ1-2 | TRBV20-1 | TGCAGTGCATACAGGGGGGGGATGTATGGTGGCTACGCCTTC | CSAYRGGMYGGYAF
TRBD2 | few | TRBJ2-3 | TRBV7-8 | TGTGCCAGCAGCTTAGGGCCTAGCGGGAGAACAGATACGCAGTATTTT | CASSLGPSGRTDTQYF
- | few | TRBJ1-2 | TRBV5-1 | TGCGCCAGCAGCTTGACGGCGGGCAATAGGGGCGGCTACACCTTC | CASSLTAGNRGGYTF
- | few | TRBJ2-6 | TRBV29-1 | TGCAGGGTCACCCGGTGCCGTAGGATAGGGGCCAACGTCCTGACTTTC | CRVTRCRRIGANVLTF